Listed here are 5 T cell receptor beta chains from one sample, sequenced in a study of tumor-infiltrating lymphocytes in primary liver carcinoma. Synthesis of TCR beta cDNA was carried out from 500 ng total RNA with a constant-region primer. It was through three nested multiplex PCR rounds of slightly modified ARM-PCR that TCR beta libraries arose. With TRBV1-TRBV30 forward primers and a C-beta reverse primer, the first two PCR rounds were run for approximately 9 cycles each. TCRdb re-called the multiplex PCR reads with MiXCR, one entry per CDR3 protein. Among fewer than 400,000 distinct CDR3 sequences, about 62% were seen once, and the ten largest hold roughly 8.9%. For blood RNA, unsorted whole blood served as the source, and germline DNA was extracted too. Sequencing was done on a sample of peripheral blood. The receptors were sampled from a man aged 35 to 55 with primary liver carcinoma and hepatitis B virus infection.

This clonotype turned up a few times. This rearrangement joins TRBV14 to TRBJ1-4; D remains ambiguous. V was cut by 0 bases and J by 8 bases, with 16 bases left in between. This CDR3 has 16 residues. Germline V lookup: CDR1 SGHDN, CDR2 FVKESK. CDR3: CASSQDVEHRAEKLFF. The CDR3 DNA reads as TGTGCCAGCAGCCAAGATGTGGAACATCGGGCCGAAAAACTGTTTTTT.

The chain joins TRBV5-1 to TRBJ2-7; 7 nucleotides match TRBD2. The V gene's germline CDR1 is SGHRS and CDR2 YFSETQ. The CDR3 spans 16 residues. Trimming took 4 bases from V and 3 from J; bases not matched to a gene: 13. In DNA form, the CDR3 reads TGCGCCAGCAGCCTCTCGGCCACTAGCGAACTCTACGAGCAGTACTTC. This codes for CASSLSATSELYEQYF.

This clonotype was recorded only once. The rearrangement uses TRBV11-2 and TRBJ1-1; unclear D gene. The germline CDR1 and CDR2 sequences are SGHAT and FQNNGV. Between the trimmed V and J ends, which lost 10 bases and 7 bases, there was a span of 22 bases. CDR3 length: 14 residues. CDR3 residues: CANNLDRSVSEAFF. The DNA of the CDR3 is TGTGCCAACAACTTAGATCGGAGCGTCAGTGAAGCTTTCTTT.

This clonotype has more than one count but fewer than ten. The chain uses TRBV12-3 or TRBV12-4 and TRBJ2-1; no clear D. V was pared by 1 base and J by 9 bases, with 7 bases between. CDR3 length: 12 amino acids. The CDR3 sequence is CASSLDYLEQFF. CDR3 DNA sequence: TGTGCCAGCAGTTTAGACTATCTTGAGCAGTTCTTC.

Comments on this clonotype: A read error is possible here, since a much larger clone lies one base away. This chain connects TRBV4-3 to TRBJ2-7; 7 bases fit TRBD2. CDR1 and CDR2 (germline): LGHNA, YSLEER. This CDR3 is 16 amino acids long. The CDR3 region has the DNA TGCGCCAACAGCCAAGAGCGGGGACGGACCATCTACGAGCAGTACTTC. Encoded protein: CANSQERGRTIYEQYF.